This entry describes one T cell receptor (beta chain). The antigen this receptor binds is unknown. The sample holds no much larger clone one base away, and base qualities are not on file. This entry is derived from a study of shared clonotypes between healthy human individuals (dated by TCRdb to the early 2020s). For context, the study as a whole: Three men and a couple of women, aged 18 to 49 years, made up the cohort. Between about 0.9 and 10 billion PBMCs per donor were obtained by leukapheresis. For each donor, CD4 naive and CD4 memory were each run on three plates, CD8 naive on two plates, and CD8 memory on one plate. Blood TCR repertoires of roughly 5 healthy adults were deeply sequenced to estimate repertoire size and the extent of clonotype sharing between individuals. Different laboratories and diverse techniques were used to prepare libraries and sequence TCR repertoires, to increase sequencing depth and limit assay-specific biases.

The V and J ends are trimmed by 4 bases and 9 bases, leaving 16 bases between them. From its cysteine to its phenylalanine, the CDR3 spans 13 amino acids. Only CDR3 DNA is held: 39 bases, read in frame from base 1. Looking up the germline V gene yields CDR1 SQVTM and CDR2 ANQGSEA. CD8 naive samples were obtained by positive selection for CCR7 among CD45RO-negative cells, yielding a CD45RA+CCR7+ population from which TemRA cells were excluded. Healthy HIV-negative adults with no recently reported acute infections or vaccinations were included as donors. Every donor was a Caucasian adult living in Nashville, Tennessee, USA. Blood was collected by leukapheresis, and PBMCs were isolated by Ficoll-Histopaque density gradient centrifugation and then cryopreserved in liquid nitrogen vapor phase. Purity and quantity of every magnetically sorted T cell population were checked by analytical flow cytometry. Each sorted fraction had its genomic DNA isolated and then quantified by UV absorbance on a Nanodrop 2000c.

TCR CDR3 regions were amplified from genomic DNA by multiplex PCR using the deep immunoSEQ assay. For each cell subset, the extracted genomic DNA was distributed evenly across all wells of several immunoSEQ 96-well plates, and each plate served as one replicate. For sorted subsets, 200 to 250 ng of genomic DNA, equivalent to 25,000 to 35,000 T cell genomes, went into each replicate PCR. Purified libraries were quantified with a Qubit 3.0 fluorometer, sized on a Bioanalyzer 2100, and re-quantified with the KAPA Library Quantification kit. Every immunoSEQ 96-well plate was sequenced on a dedicated single-read 150-cycle Illumina NextSeq 550 flow cell. Regarding the original processing steps: Because the immunoSEQ output included only junctional sequences and no quality scores, the filtering could not be the same as the filtering used for full-length reads. Sequences were annotated with PyIR, a Python wrapper for IgBLAST v1.9, and V/J genes and CDR3 were assigned using IMGT germline references. Any read was removed if the V/J assignment was weak (E-value above 1e-6), the CDR3 was missing, or the read contained stop codons, out-of-frame junctions, or ambiguous translated residues. V3J clonotypes were defined as sequences sharing an identical inferred V gene, J gene, and CDR3 amino acid sequence. To compute the percentage overlap between repertoires, the number of shared unique clonotypes was divided by the size of the smaller repertoire. RTK rarefaction, the Chao1 estimator, and Recon v2.1 estimates of unobserved clonotypes were used to assess repertoire richness. OLGA was used to compute generation probabilities for all TCRbeta clonotypes that the gDNA method yielded from a handful of donors. TCRdb retrieved this table from immuneACCESS and kept in-frame rearrangements only. Not all clones are present; in checked studies, unresolved V genes account for under half, and no reason is known for the remainder. V, J and clone size are those of that table, while D and trimming were read from the DNA. This sample is represented by some 740,000 clones; about 91% of them were singletons. 24% of the sample is taken by the ten largest.

The paper as a whole reports these results and caveats: Because the study included a small number of donors, the genetic and exposure-history diversity represented was limited. Clonotypes shared by all four sorted-subset donors showed higher generation probabilities than non-shared clonotypes. Across four donors, 4.5% to 6.5% of naive CD4, over 3% of naive CD8, under 2.5% of memory CD4, and roughly 0.41% of memory CD8 clonotypes were shared. Pairwise subsampling led to the expectation that sequencing depth would affect the degree of clonotype sharing among donors. Estimated clonotype richness was generally larger for naive than for memory subsets. Sampling was restricted to blood, and TCR repertoires in tissues likely differ from the TCR repertoires found in blood. Even with the large sequencing depth, rarefaction of the sorted-subset datasets indicated that sequencing was incomplete.

Rearrangement joined TRBV29-1 to TRBJ2-1; the D gene is perhaps TRBD2, on 5 matching bases. The origin of this receptor is a man under 40 in good health. Sequences were obtained from naive CD8+ T cells sorted from blood. In light of the paper, this sample's cell subset or site label describes: CD45RA+CCR7+. DNA sequence: TGCAGCGTTGTGCTAGCAAATTCATTTGAGCAGTTCTTC. Its coded protein is CSVVLANSFEQFF.